The sequence of this TCR beta chain was determined in a study of early T cells in non-severe SARS-CoV-2 infection. This clonotype was counted a few times. V lost 3 bases, J lost 4 bases, and 8 bases stayed unmatched. The CDR3 totals 15 residues. As part of library construction, unique molecular identifiers were attached to individual cDNA molecules. One entry per CDR3 protein results from TCRdb running MiXCR on the 5' RACE reads. In the table there are 39,000 or so distinct CDR3 sequences, about 5.5% of which are singletons. This rearrangement joins TRBV12-3 or TRBV12-4 to TRBJ1-1; 7 bases fit TRBD1. Sequencing used whole blood, obtained at baseline. The sequence derives from an adult who was a healthcare worker with PCR-confirmed SARS-CoV-2 infection or an uninfected control (not recorded which). The CDR3, as DNA: TGTGCCAGCAGTTTCGGGACAGCGCAAGGCACTGAAGCTTTCTTT. Translated, it gives CASSFGTAQGTEAFF.